These 16 T cell receptor beta chains were sequenced from one sample in a study of cytomegalovirus exposure and HLA in healthy donors. PCR was performed using 60 Vbeta and 13 Jbeta primers. Using immunoSEQ multiplex PCR, the repertoire was profiled, and TCRdb retains in-frame clones only, with some absent. Here the sample spans 85,000 to 100,000 clones, 55% to 75% being singletons. Sequences were obtained from PBMCs. Receptor source: a man aged 55 to 70 in good health and CMV-seronegative.

This clone has more than one count but fewer than ten. The chain employs TRBV5-1 and TRBJ2-1, with 9 bases identical to TRBD2. V dropped 6 bases and J dropped 5; count of bases not matched to a gene: 6. The CDR3 loop spans 14 amino acids. The germline V gene encodes CDR1 SGHRS and CDR2 YFSETQ. This CDR3 is CASTPLAGDNEQFF. CDR3 coding DNA: TGCGCCAGCACCCCCTTAGCGGGAGACAATGAGCAGTTCTTC.

V is TRBV11-2 and J is TRBJ2-7, with 10 positions matching TRBD1. The CDR3 extends over 15 amino acids. Germline CDR1 is SGHAT and CDR2 is FQNNGV. The trim removed 5 bases at V and 6 bases at J, leaving 10 bases unmatched. The chain's CDR3 is CASSPTGTGDGEQYF. The CDR3 DNA follows: TGTGCCAGCAGCCCTACCGGGACAGGGGATGGCGAGCAGTACTTC.

The J gene is TRBJ2-7, the V gene TRBV5-4, with 12 bases matching TRBD2. CDR1 and CDR2 (germline): SGHNT, YYREEE (reference sequence). CDR3 length: 16 residues. The ends lost 0 bases at V and 2 bases at J; junction bases unmatched: 3. The CDR3 region has the DNA TGTGCCAGCAGCTTGGGACTAGCGGGAGTAACCTACGAGCAGTACTTC. Translated, it gives CASSLGLAGVTYEQYF.

This chain links TRBV19 with TRBJ1-2; D is possibly TRBD1 (6 bases). This CDR3 spans 15 amino acids. V gave up 3 bases and J gave up 1 base, with 12 bases separating them. Germline CDR1 is LNHDA and CDR2 is SQIVND (reference sequence). CDR3 residues: CASSMGGALNYGYTF. In DNA, the CDR3 is TGTGCCAGTAGTATGGGGGGGGCTCTTAACTATGGCTACACCTTC.

This chain connects TRBV7-9 to TRBJ2-7, with D unclear. In germline, CDR1 is SEHNR, CDR2 FQNEAQ (reference sequence). There are 12 residues in the CDR3. V lost 4 bases, J lost 1 base, and 5 bases lay in between. CDR3 sequence: CASSSRSYEQYF. The CDR3, as DNA: TGTGCCAGCAGCTCCCGGTCCTACGAGCAGTACTTC. The whole variable domain, filled in from reference TRBV7-9 and TRBJ2-7, reads DTGVSQNPRHKITKRGQNVTFRCDPISEHNRLYWYRQTLGQGPEFLTYFQNEAQLEKSRLLSDRFSAERPKGSFSTLEIQRTEQGDSAMYLCASSSRSYEQYFGPGTRLTVT.

The V call is TRBV7-9, the J call TRBJ2-3; 7 bases fit TRBD2. The CDR3 length is 14 residues. With V trimmed by 3 bases and J by 1 base, 1 base remained unmatched. The germline gives CDR1 SEHNR, CDR2 FQNEAQ (reference sequence). The chain's CDR3 is CASSFGGGTDTQYF. In nucleotides, the CDR3 is TGTGCCAGCAGCTTTGGGGGGGGCACAGATACGCAGTATTTT.

In this sample, this clone turned up a few times. DNA of the CDR3: TGTGCCAGCACCGACACGGGACTAGCGGGATCCGAGCAGTACTTC. Residues: CASTDTGLAGSEQYF. The V and J genes are TRBV6-5 and TRBJ2-7, with TRBD2 identical over 13 bases. The length of the CDR3 is 15 residues. In germline, CDR1 is MNHEY, CDR2 SVGAGI. Trimming cost V 7 bases and J 6 bases; bases outside gene matches: 9.

There are a few counts of this clone. The chain recombines TRBV30 with TRBJ1-4; 7 bases are shared with TRBD1. V gave up 8 bases and J gave up 8 bases; unmatched junction bases: 17. The CDR3 runs to 15 residues. From germline, CDR1 is GTSNPN and CDR2 SVGIG (reference sequence). The CDR3 nucleotides are TGTGCCGGGAACGAATGGGACAGATCGAGGGAAAAACTGTTTTTT. Protein: CAGNEWDRSREKLFF.

This clone showed up just a few times. The J gene is TRBJ1-1, the V gene TRBV19, with 8 bases lining up with TRBD1. With V trimmed by 5 bases and J by 4 bases, 9 bases remained unmatched. CDR1 and CDR2 from the germline V gene are LNHDA and SQIVND (reference sequence). This CDR3 spans 15 amino acids. In nucleotides, the CDR3 is TGTGCCAGTAGTGGTTCAGGGGGCTATGGCACTGAAGCTTTCTTT. Translated: CASSGSGGYGTEAFF.

The chain joins TRBV11-2 to TRBJ1-1; D is unclear. The CDR3 sequence is 12 residues long. In germline, CDR1 is SGHAT, CDR2 FQNNGV. V dropped 3 bases and J dropped 6 bases, with 8 bases sitting between them. DNA of the CDR3: TGTGCCAGCAGCTTGGTCCGAGCTGAAGCTTTCTTT. This gives the protein CASSLVRAEAFF.

A remark on this clone: This CDR3 is also generated by other DNA sequences in the sample. The chain employs TRBV18 and TRBJ2-7; a possible D gene is TRBD2 (6 bases). Per germline, CDR1 KGHSH and CDR2 LQKENI. The length of the CDR3 is 14 residues. V shed 3 bases and J shed 3 bases, with 12 bases lying between them. CDR3 sequence (DNA): TGTGCCAGCTCACCGGTAGGAGGGCTCTACGAGCAGTACTTC. Its translation: CASSPVGGLYEQYF.

The gene calls are TRBV6-6 and TRBJ2-5; perhaps TRBD1 as D (5 bases). With 4 bases removed from V and 5 bases from J, the gap between germline ends came to 14 bases. The CDR3 consists of 14 residues. Germline V gene data show CDR1 as MNHNY and CDR2 as SVGAGI (reference sequence). Here the CDR3 reads CASSSGLIKETQYF. CDR3 nucleotides: TGTGCCAGCAGTTCAGGGTTGATCAAGGAGACCCAGTACTTC.

This clone was picked up one time. The chain links TRBV2 to TRBJ2-5; 10 bases map to TRBD2. Germline-derived CDR1 and CDR2 are SNHLY and FYNNEI. The CDR3 has 15 amino acids. The V gene end was trimmed by 4 bases and the J gene end by 4 bases; junction bases not matched to a gene: 6. The CDR3 loop reads CASSGTSGMGETQYF. The CDR3 region has the DNA TGTGCCAGCAGTGGAACTAGCGGGATGGGAGAGACCCAGTACTTC.

This chain links TRBV2 with TRBJ1-1, with 7 nucleotides matching TRBD1. CDR3 length: 13 residues. Germline lookup yields CDR1 SNHLY and CDR2 FYNNEI. With V trimmed by 7 bases and J by 5 bases, 7 bases remained unmatched. CDR3 bases: TGTGCCAGCAAAAAGGGGGCTTGGACTGAAGCTTTCTTT. Residues: CASKKGAWTEAFF.

This sequence joins TRBV2 and TRBJ1-6, with D possibly being TRBD1 (5 bases). In germline, CDR1 is SNHLY, CDR2 FYNNEI. Trimming removed 2 bases from V and 7 bases from J, with 12 bases in between. The CDR3 is 15 residues long. The chain's CDR3 is CASSELGQRNSPLHF. CDR3 coding DNA: TGTGCCAGCAGTGAACTCGGACAACGGAATTCACCCCTCCACTTT.

This rearrangement joins TRBV2 to TRBJ2-5; TRBD2 matches at 8 bases. The DNA end is more similar to TRBJ2-7, so the J call may be wrong. Germline-derived CDR1 and CDR2 are SNHLY and FYNNEI. The CDR3 spans 15 residues. CDR3 loop: CASSVRAGDNYEQYF. The CDR3 DNA is TGTGCCAGCAGTGTCCGAGCGGGGGACAACTACGAGCAGTACTTC.